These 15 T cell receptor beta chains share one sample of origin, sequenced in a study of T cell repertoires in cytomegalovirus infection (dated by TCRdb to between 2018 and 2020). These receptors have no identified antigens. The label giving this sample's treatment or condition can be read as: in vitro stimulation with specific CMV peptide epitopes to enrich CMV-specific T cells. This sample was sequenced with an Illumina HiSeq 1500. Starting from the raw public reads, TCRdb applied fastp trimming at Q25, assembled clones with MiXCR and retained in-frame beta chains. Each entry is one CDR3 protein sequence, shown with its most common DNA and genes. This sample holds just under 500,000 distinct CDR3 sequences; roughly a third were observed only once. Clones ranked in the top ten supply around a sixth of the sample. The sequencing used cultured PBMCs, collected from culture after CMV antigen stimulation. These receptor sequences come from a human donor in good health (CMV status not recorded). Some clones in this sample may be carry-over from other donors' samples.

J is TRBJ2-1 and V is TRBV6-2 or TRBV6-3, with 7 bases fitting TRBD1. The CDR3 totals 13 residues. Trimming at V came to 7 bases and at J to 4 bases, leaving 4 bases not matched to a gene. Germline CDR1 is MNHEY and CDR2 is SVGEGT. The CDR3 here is CASTQGDYNEQFF. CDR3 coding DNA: TGTGCCAGCACCCAGGGGGATTACAATGAGCAGTTCTTC.

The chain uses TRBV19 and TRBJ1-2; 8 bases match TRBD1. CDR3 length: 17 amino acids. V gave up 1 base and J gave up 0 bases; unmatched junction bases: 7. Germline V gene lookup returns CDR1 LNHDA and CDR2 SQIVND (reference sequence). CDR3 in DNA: TGTGCCAGTAGTATAGCCAGGACAGGGATCTCTAACTATGGCTACACCTTC. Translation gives CASSIARTGISNYGYTF. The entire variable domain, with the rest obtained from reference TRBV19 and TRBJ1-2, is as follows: DGGITQSPKYLFRKEGQNVTLSCEQNLNHDAMYWYRQDPGQGLRLIYYSQIVNDFQKGDIAEGYSVSREKKESFPLTVTSAQKNPTAFYLCASSIARTGISNYGYTFGSGTRLTVV.

CDR3 loop: CASSLGAGETQYF. The DNA of the CDR3 is TGCGCCAGCAGCTTGGGTGCAGGAGAGACCCAGTACTTC. This chain connects TRBV5-1 to TRBJ2-5, with D hard to call. The CDR3 sequence is 13 residues long. Per germline, CDR1 SGHRS and CDR2 YFSETQ. Trimming left V 0 bases short and J 4 bases short, with 7 bases between.

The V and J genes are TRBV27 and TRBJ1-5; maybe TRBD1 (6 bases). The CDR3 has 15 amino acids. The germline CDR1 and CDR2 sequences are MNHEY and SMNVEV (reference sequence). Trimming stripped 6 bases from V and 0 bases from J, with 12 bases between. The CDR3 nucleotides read TGTGCCAGCAGAAGAATGACAGGTAGCAATCAGCCCCAGCATTTT. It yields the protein CASRRMTGSNQPQHF.

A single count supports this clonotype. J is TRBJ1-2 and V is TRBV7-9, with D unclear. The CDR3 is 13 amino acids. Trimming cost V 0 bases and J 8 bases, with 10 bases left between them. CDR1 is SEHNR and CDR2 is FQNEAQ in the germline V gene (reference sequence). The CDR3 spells CASSLAQGSGYTF. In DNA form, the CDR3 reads TGTGCCAGCAGCTTAGCGCAAGGGTCGGGCTACACCTTC.

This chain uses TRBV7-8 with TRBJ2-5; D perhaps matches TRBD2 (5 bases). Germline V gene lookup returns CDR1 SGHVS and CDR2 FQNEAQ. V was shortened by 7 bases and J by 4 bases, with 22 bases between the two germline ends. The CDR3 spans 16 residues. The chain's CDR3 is CASTPPPSGIPETQYF. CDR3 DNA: TGTGCCAGCACCCCCCCCCCGTCGGGGATCCCAGAGACCCAGTACTTC.

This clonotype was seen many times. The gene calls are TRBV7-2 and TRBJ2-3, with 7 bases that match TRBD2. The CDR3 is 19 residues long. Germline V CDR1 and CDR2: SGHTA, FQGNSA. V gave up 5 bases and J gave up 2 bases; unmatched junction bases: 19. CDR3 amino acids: CASSPPQRLAEGITDTQYF. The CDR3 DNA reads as TGTGCCAGCAGCCCACCCCAACGGCTAGCGGAGGGCATCACAGATACGCAGTATTTT.

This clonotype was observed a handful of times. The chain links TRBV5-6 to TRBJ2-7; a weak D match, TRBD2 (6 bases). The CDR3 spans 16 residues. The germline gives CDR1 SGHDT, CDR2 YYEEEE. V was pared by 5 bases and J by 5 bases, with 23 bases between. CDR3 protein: CASSSLGRGGPHEQYF. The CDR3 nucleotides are TGTGCCAGCAGTTCTTTGGGACGCGGAGGGCCACACGAGCAGTACTTC. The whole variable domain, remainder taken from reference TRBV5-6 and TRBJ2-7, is DAGVTQSPTHLIKTRGQQVTLRCSPKSGHDTVSWYQQALGQGPQFIFQYYEEEERQRGNFPDRFSGHQFPNYSSELNVNALLLGDSALYLCASSSLGRGGPHEQYFGPGTRLTVT.

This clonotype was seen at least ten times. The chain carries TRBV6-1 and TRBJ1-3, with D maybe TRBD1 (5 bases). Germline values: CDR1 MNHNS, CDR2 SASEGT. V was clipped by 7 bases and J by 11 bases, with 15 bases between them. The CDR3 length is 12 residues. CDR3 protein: CASTTTGRPIYF. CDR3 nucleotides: TGTGCCAGCACCACAACGGGGCGGCCCATATATTTT.

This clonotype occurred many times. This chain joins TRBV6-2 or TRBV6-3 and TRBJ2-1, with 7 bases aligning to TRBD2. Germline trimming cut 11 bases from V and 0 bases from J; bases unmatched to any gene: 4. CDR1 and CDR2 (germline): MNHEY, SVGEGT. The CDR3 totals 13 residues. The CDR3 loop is CAARGSSYNEQFF. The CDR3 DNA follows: TGTGCCGCTCGCGGGAGCTCCTACAATGAGCAGTTCTTC.

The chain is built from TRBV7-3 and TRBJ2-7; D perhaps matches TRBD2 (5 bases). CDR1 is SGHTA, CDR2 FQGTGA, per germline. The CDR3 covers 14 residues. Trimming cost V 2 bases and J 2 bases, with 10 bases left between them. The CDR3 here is CASSLPEGTYEQYF. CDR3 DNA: TGTGCCAGCAGCTTACCCGAGGGAACCTACGAGCAGTACTTC.

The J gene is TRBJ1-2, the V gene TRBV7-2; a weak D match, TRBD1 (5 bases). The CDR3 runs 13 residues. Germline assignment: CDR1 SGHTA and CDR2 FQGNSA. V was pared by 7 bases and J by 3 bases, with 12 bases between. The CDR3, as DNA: TGTGCCAGCACAATAGGGGTTTACTATGGCTACACCTTC. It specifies CASTIGVYYGYTF.

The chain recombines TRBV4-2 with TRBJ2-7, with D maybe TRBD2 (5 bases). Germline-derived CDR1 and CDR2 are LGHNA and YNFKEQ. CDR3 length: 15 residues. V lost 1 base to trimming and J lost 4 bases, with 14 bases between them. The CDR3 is CASSQARLAQYEQYF. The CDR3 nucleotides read TGTGCCAGCAGCCAAGCTAGGCTAGCACAATACGAGCAGTACTTC.

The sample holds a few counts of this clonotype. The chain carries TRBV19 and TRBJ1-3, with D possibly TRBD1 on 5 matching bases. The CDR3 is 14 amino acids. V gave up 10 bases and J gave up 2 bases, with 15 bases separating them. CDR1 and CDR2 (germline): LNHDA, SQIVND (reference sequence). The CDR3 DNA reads TGTGCCACACGGACATCCGGCGCTGGAAACACCATATATTTT. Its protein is CATRTSGAGNTIYF.

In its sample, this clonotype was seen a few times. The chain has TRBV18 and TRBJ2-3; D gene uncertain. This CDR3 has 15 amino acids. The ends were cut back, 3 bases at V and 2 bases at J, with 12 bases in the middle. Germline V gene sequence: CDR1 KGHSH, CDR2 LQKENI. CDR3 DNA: TGTGCCAGCTCACCCCGGGTGGCGGCCACAGATACGCAGTATTTT. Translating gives CASSPRVAATDTQYF.